This T cell receptor (beta chain) was identified in a study of blood T cells in healthy people across ages. As for the study in general: With template switching, about one barcoded beta molecule was captured per two T cells.

The CDR3 has 16 amino acids. Trimming shortened V by 8 bases and J by 1 base, and 20 bases separated the two germline ends. Germline values: CDR1 MNHEY, CDR2 SVGAGI. A sample-barcoded 5' primer and a J-beta primer mix were used in a second PCR of roughly 7 to 11 cycles. Every cDNA molecule bore a tag from a template-switch adaptor containing 12 random nucleotides. MiXCR, applied by TCRdb to the 5' RACE reads, yields one record per CDR3 protein. The sample contains 1 million or so distinct CDR3 sequences, 40% to 50% of which appear only once. Study findings and constraints: Relative to aged donors, long-lived donors carried more naive CD4+ cells and displayed higher diversity.

On this clonotype itself: The antigen remains undetermined.

The receptor's source is a woman aged 60-75 years in good health. V gene TRBV6-5 combines with J gene TRBJ1-1, with D maybe TRBD1 (6 bases). Sequencing was carried out using blood. CDR3 sequence (DNA): TGTGCCAGCTCATTAACATGGGGGGCCTGGAACACTGAAGCTTTCTTT. Translation: CASSLTWGAWNTEAFF.